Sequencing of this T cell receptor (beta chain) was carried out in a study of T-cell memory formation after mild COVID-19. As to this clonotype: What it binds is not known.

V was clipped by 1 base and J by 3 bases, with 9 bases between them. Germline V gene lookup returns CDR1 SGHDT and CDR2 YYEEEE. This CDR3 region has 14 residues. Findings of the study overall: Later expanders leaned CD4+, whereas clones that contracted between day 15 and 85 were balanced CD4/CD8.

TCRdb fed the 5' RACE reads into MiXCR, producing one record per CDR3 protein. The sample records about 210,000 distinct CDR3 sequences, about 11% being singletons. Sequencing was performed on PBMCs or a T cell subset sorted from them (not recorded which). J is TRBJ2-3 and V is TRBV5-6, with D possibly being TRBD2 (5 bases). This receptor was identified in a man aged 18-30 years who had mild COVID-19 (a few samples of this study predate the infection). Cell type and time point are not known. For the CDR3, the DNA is TGTGCCAGCAGCTTGTGGACGGGGACAGATACGCAGTATTTT. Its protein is CASSLWTGTDTQYF.